Each of the 30 T cell receptor beta chains below was sequenced from the same sample in a study of PD-1 blockade in classical Hodgkin lymphoma. The data were produced by immunoSEQ multiplex PCR, yet TCRdb's version contains in-frame clones alone and is incomplete. The sample includes almost 100,000 clones, just under 95% of them seen just once. Every patient experienced relapse after autologous stem cell transplantation, and brentuximab vedotin exposure varied. The material sequenced was peripheral blood mononuclear cells (PBMCs), taken at baseline. Receptors originate from a human donor with classical Hodgkin lymphoma.

The rearrangement uses TRBV19 and TRBJ1-1; 12 nucleotides line up with TRBD1. Germline V gene data show CDR1 as LNHDA and CDR2 as SQIVND (reference sequence). Germline trimming cut 8 bases from V and 12 bases from J; bases unmatched to any gene: 13. The CDR3 runs 14 residues. CDR3 in DNA: TGTGCCAGTTCTAATACCGGGACAGGGGGCACGTCTTTCTTT. It encodes CASSNTGTGGTSFF.

V gene TRBV13 combines with J gene TRBJ1-1, with D possibly TRBD1 on 5 matching bases. The CDR3 is 12 amino acids. Trimming stripped 11 bases from V and 1 base from J, with 11 bases between. The V gene's germline CDR1 is PRHDT and CDR2 FYEKMQ (reference sequence). This CDR3 reads CAGGLANTEAFF. CDR3 sequence (DNA): TGTGCCGGGGGACTTGCGAACACTGAAGCTTTCTTT.

The chain couples TRBV4-2 to TRBJ2-3; 10 bases fit TRBD2. This CDR3 contains 17 residues. The junction had 11 bases not matched to a gene; V was cut back by 4 bases and J by 4 bases. CDR1 is LGHNA, CDR2 YNFKEQ, per germline. This CDR3 is CASSPRGAGGPPDTQYF. The CDR3 DNA reads TGTGCCAGCAGCCCCCGGGGAGCGGGAGGGCCCCCAGATACGCAGTATTTT.

This clone has a handful of counts. The rearrangement joins TRBV6-5 to TRBJ2-2, with a weak D call TRBD2 (5 bases). Germline V CDR1 and CDR2: MNHEY, SVGAGI. Trimming cost V 2 bases and J 5 bases, with 12 bases left between them. This CDR3 is built from 15 residues. The CDR3 sequence: CASSYETIRTGELFF. CDR3 nucleotide sequence: TGTGCCAGCAGTTACGAGACTATTCGGACCGGGGAGCTGTTTTTT.

The chain uses TRBV6-5 and TRBJ2-5, with 7 bases that match TRBD2. Gene TRBJ2-7 matches the end of the DNA better, so the J call may be wrong. Per germline, CDR1 MNHEY and CDR2 SVGAGI. The CDR3 is 13 residues long. For the CDR3, the DNA is TGTGCCAGCAGCCCCACGGGGGGCTACGAGCAGTACTTC. Translated, it gives CASSPTGGYEQYF.

This chain joins TRBV18 and TRBJ1-1, with D uncertain. The CDR3 is 14 amino acids. V was trimmed by 1 base and J by 0 bases, leaving 6 bases between them. Germline CDR1 and CDR2: KGHSH and LQKENI. For the CDR3, the DNA is TGTGCCAGCTCACCACTGTCGATGAACACTGAAGCTTTCTTT. Encoded protein: CASSPLSMNTEAFF.

The chain joins TRBV7-9 to TRBJ2-5; 8 bases fit TRBD2. V dropped 3 bases and J dropped 2; count of bases not matched to a gene: 8. Germline V gene lookup returns CDR1 SEHNR and CDR2 FQNEAQ (reference sequence). CDR3 size: 16 residues. The DNA for the CDR3 is TGTGCCAGCAGCTTCCTACCGGGACTAGGGCAAGAGACCCAGTACTTC. This translates into CASSFLPGLGQETQYF.

The V and J genes are TRBV5-8 and TRBJ2-7, with D perhaps TRBD1 or TRBD2 (5 bases each). CDR1 is SGHTS and CDR2 is YDEGEE in the germline V gene. Between the trimmed V and J ends, which lost 0 bases and 6 bases, there was a span of 10 bases. The CDR3 runs to 13 residues. This chain's CDR3 is CASSLVGGSEQYF. The CDR3 DNA sequence: TGTGCCAGCAGCTTGGTTGGGGGAAGCGAGCAGTACTTC.

The CDR3 nucleotides read TGTGCCAGTAGTAAGCTAGCGGGAAGCACAGATACGCAGTATTTT. Translation: CASSKLAGSTDTQYF. This chain connects TRBV19 to TRBJ2-3; 9 nucleotides align to TRBD2. V lost 4 bases to trimming and J lost 0 bases; unmatched junction nucleotides: 2. Germline CDR1 LNHDA, CDR2 SQIVND (reference sequence). The CDR3 runs to 15 residues.

This chain joins TRBV28 and TRBJ2-5, with 14 bases lining up with TRBD2. This CDR3 is 18 amino acids long. Germline trimming cut 5 bases from V and 2 bases from J; bases unmatched to any gene: 10. Germline V gene lookup returns CDR1 MDHEN and CDR2 SYDVKM. The chain's CDR3 is CASSPGTSGGGKQETQYF. The CDR3 DNA is TGTGCCAGCAGTCCAGGGACTAGCGGGGGAGGGAAACAAGAGACCCAGTACTTC.

There are a few counts of this clone. V usage is TRBV7-2 and J usage is TRBJ1-2, with TRBD1 matching 10 bases. The germline gives CDR1 SGHTA, CDR2 FQGNSA. CDR3 length: 13 amino acids. V was pared by 5 bases and J by 10 bases, with 7 bases of the junction left unmatched. CDR3 sequence: CASSSDRGLAYTF. The CDR3 nucleotides read TGTGCCAGCAGCAGCGACAGGGGGCTGGCCTACACCTTC.

The chain links TRBV5-5 to TRBJ2-3; 14 bases fit TRBD2. CDR1 and CDR2 (germline): SGHKS, YYEKEE (reference sequence). V shed 0 bases and J 6 bases; nucleotides not matched to a gene: 6. The CDR3 spans 17 residues. In DNA form, the CDR3 reads TGTGCCAGCAGCTTGGAGCGACTAGCGGGAGGGAGGGATACGCAGTATTTT. Its protein product is CASSLERLAGGRDTQYF.

This clone appeared a single time. V and J are TRBV4-1 and TRBJ2-1; 12 bases align to TRBD2. After removal of 0 bases from V and 5 bases from J, the junction contained 11 bases not matched to a gene. The CDR3 covers 19 residues. Germline V gene sequence: CDR1 MGHRA, CDR2 YSYEKL. CDR3 protein: CASSQDPASGRAGDNEQFF. The DNA of the CDR3 is TGCGCCAGCAGCCAAGATCCGGCTAGCGGGAGGGCCGGCGACAATGAGCAGTTCTTC.

The chain links TRBV5-1 to TRBJ2-7; D might be TRBD1 (6 bases). The CDR3 sequence is 14 residues long. V was clipped by 4 bases and J by 3 bases, with 14 bases between them. Per the germline V gene, CDR1 is SGHRS and CDR2 is YFSETQ. CDR3 protein: CASSEQGAFYEQYF. CDR3 nucleotides: TGCGCCAGCAGCGAACAGGGTGCGTTCTACGAGCAGTACTTC.

The chain recombines TRBV5-1 with TRBJ2-2, with a possible D match to TRBD1 (6 bases). Deletions cut 3 bases from V and 5 bases from J, with 14 bases between. The germline V gene encodes CDR1 SGHRS and CDR2 YFSETQ. CDR3 size: 15 residues. The CDR3 spells CASSSTGTTTGELFF. DNA of the CDR3: TGCGCCAGCAGCTCCACCGGGACAACTACCGGGGAGCTGTTTTTT.

As for this clone: At one end, the junction sequence differs from germline, possibly due to a read error. The CDR3: CAISESRGLGF. CDR3 DNA: TGTGCCATCAGTGAGTCCCGGGGTCTTGGCTTT. The chain couples TRBV10-3 to TRBJ1-1; D remains ambiguous. The CDR3 loop spans 11 amino acids. The germline V gene has CDR1 ENHRY and CDR2 SYGVKD.

V gene TRBV7-7 combines with J gene TRBJ2-1; tentative D call: TRBD2 (6 bases). The germline V and J ends were trimmed by 2 bases and 9 bases, with 20 bases remaining between them. The CDR3 consists of 16 residues. CDR1 is SSHAT, CDR2 FNYEAQ, per germline (reference sequence). Written as DNA, the CDR3 is TGTGCCAGCAGCTTAAATTCGGGCGGGATAGGGGTTGAGCAGTTCTTC. Protein sequence: CASSLNSGGIGVEQFF.

The chain recombines TRBV29-1 with TRBJ2-1; TRBD2 is a possible D gene (6 bases). This CDR3 has 14 residues. V was trimmed by 1 base and J by 8 bases, leaving 15 bases between them. Germline V gene data show CDR1 as SQVTM and CDR2 as ANQGSEA. The CDR3 here is CSVEGQTSWDEQFF. The CDR3 coding sequence is TGCAGCGTTGAAGGTCAGACTAGTTGGGATGAGCAGTTCTTC.

The V gene is TRBV7-9, the J gene TRBJ2-1; 8 positions agree with TRBD1. The CDR3 totals 16 residues. The germline V gene encodes CDR1 SEHNR and CDR2 FQNEAQ (reference sequence). Trimming took 5 bases from V and 5 from J; bases not matched to a gene: 11. CDR3 in amino acids: CASSGRQGWRDNEQFF. CDR3 coding DNA: TGTGCCAGCAGCGGTAGACAGGGGTGGAGGGACAATGAGCAGTTCTTC.

The gene calls are TRBV9 and TRBJ1-5, with unresolved D. Germline CDR1 and CDR2: SGDLS and YYNGEE. CDR3 length equals 15 residues. The V end was cut by 0 bases, the J end by 2 bases, with 9 bases between. The CDR3 here is CASSVGPEGNQPQHF. CDR3 coding DNA: TGTGCCAGCAGCGTAGGACCGGAGGGCAATCAGCCCCAGCATTTT.

The chain links TRBV10-3 to TRBJ2-1, with 9 bases lining up with TRBD1. The CDR3 consists of 14 residues. Germline values: CDR1 ENHRY, CDR2 SYGVKD. The ends lost 10 bases at V and 8 bases at J; junction bases unmatched: 12. The CDR3 loop reads CATLDPGQGYEQFF. CDR3 in DNA: TGTGCCACCCTAGACCCGGGACAGGGTTATGAGCAGTTCTTC.

In this sample, this clone turned up once. The same CDR3 is also encoded by other DNA sequences in this sample. V is TRBV6-5 and J is TRBJ2-7; D is possibly TRBD2 (5 bases). Germline assignment: CDR1 MNHEY and CDR2 SVGAGI. Trimming removed 0 bases from V and 4 bases from J, with 13 bases in between. CDR3 length: 15 amino acids. The CDR3 bases are TGTGCCAGCAGTTACTCCCGGGGTACGGAATACGAGCAGTACTTC. It yields the protein CASSYSRGTEYEQYF.

V is TRBV7-6 and J is TRBJ2-7, with D perhaps TRBD1 (5 bases). CDR3 length equals 14 residues. The germline CDR1 and CDR2 sequences are SGHVS and FNYEAQ. Between the trimmed V and J ends, which lost 3 bases and 4 bases, there was a span of 13 bases. CDR3 residues: CASSFAGFGYEQYF. Written as DNA, the CDR3 is TGTGCCAGCAGCTTCGCAGGGTTTGGGTACGAGCAGTACTTC. The complete variable domain, with remaining parts taken from reference TRBV7-6 and TRBJ2-7, reads GAGVSQSPRYKVTKRGQDVALRCDPISGHVSLYWYRQALGQGPEFLTYFNYEAQQDKSGLPNDRFSAERPEGSISTLTIQRTEQRDSAMYRCASSFAGFGYEQYFGPGTRLTVT.

The V and J genes are TRBV28 and TRBJ2-7; D call uncertain. The length of the CDR3 is 13 residues. Per the germline V gene, CDR1 is MDHEN and CDR2 is SYDVKM. V was trimmed by 8 bases and J by 3 bases, leaving 14 bases between them. The CDR3 region has the DNA TGTGCCAGCCGCACGAACCAAGACTACGAGCAGTACTTC. It specifies CASRTNQDYEQYF.

The sample holds one count of this clone. The J gene is TRBJ2-7, the V gene TRBV29-1, with no clear D. Trimming took 4 bases from V and 5 from J, leaving 18 bases between them. Looked up from germline, CDR1 is SQVTM and CDR2 is ANQGSEA. The CDR3 runs 14 residues. The CDR3 coding sequence is TGCAGCGTTGTTGGGTTTCCTCCTGGGGACGAGCAGTACTTC. It yields the protein CSVVGFPPGDEQYF.

The V and J genes are TRBV5-5 and TRBJ2-5; perhaps TRBD2 as D (5 bases). Germline V gene sequence: CDR1 SGHKS, CDR2 YYEKEE (reference sequence). CDR3 length: 14 residues. Trimming pared 1 base from V and 5 bases from J, leaving 12 bases between. CDR3 DNA: TGTGCCAGCAGCTTGAGCCGCCGCGGGGAGACCCAGTACTTC. This codes for CASSLSRRGETQYF. The entire variable domain, with the rest obtained from reference TRBV5-5 and TRBJ2-5, is as follows: DAGVTQSPTHLIKTRGQQVTLRCSPISGHKSVSWYQQVLGQGPQFIFQYYEKEERGRGNFPDRFSARQFPNYSSELNVNALLLGDSALYLCASSLSRRGETQYFGPGTRLLVL.

This chain links TRBV10-3 with TRBJ1-1; D is possibly TRBD1 (6 bases). There are 15 residues in the CDR3. The V gene lost 4 bases and the J gene lost 0 bases, with 12 bases spanning the gap. CDR1 is ENHRY and CDR2 is SYGVKD in the germline V gene. The DNA of the CDR3 is TGTGCCATCAGTGGCGGGGGGGCAGTGAACACTGAAGCTTTCTTT. This gives the protein CAISGGGAVNTEAFF.

The chain couples TRBV28 to TRBJ2-1, with D hard to call. Germline loops: CDR1 MDHEN, CDR2 SYDVKM. The CDR3 runs to 11 residues. V gave up 6 bases and J gave up 3 bases, with 3 bases separating them. The CDR3 here is CASRLYNEQFF. The CDR3 DNA reads as TGTGCCAGCAGACTCTACAATGAGCAGTTCTTC.

A word on this clone: One end of the junction does not line up with germline, which may come from a read error. This rearrangement joins TRBV7-7 to TRBJ1-4, with 7 bases lining up with TRBD1. The CDR3 is 14 amino acids. Germline V gene lookup returns CDR1 SSHAT and CDR2 FNYEAQ (reference sequence). The CDR3 bases are TGTGCTAGCAGCACGGGACAGCGGAATGAAAAACTGTTTTTT. As protein: CASSTGQRNEKLFF. Complete variable domain (other parts from reference TRBV7-7 and TRBJ1-4): GAGVSQSPRYKVTKRGQDVTLRCDPISSHATLYWYQQALGQGPEFLTYFNYEAQPDKSGLPSDRFSAERPEGSISTLTIQRTEQRDSAMYRCASSTGQRNEKLFFGSGTQLSVL.

This chain links TRBV19 with TRBJ2-6; TRBD1 matches at 7 bases. Germline CDR1 LNHDA, CDR2 SQIVND (reference sequence). This CDR3 region has 16 residues. The ends lost 5 bases at V and 3 bases at J; junction bases unmatched: 7. DNA for the CDR3: TGTGCCAGTAGTGCACGGACAGGCGGTGGGGCCAACGTCCTGACTTTC. Its translation is CASSARTGGGANVLTF.